This TCR beta chain was observed in a study of radiation and T cells in renal cell carcinoma (TCRdb year 2020). Regarding the study in general: Samples came from a clinical trial, in which primary renal cell carcinomas received 15 Gy stereotactic body radiation therapy followed by nephrectomy 4 weeks later. In total, 53 samples underwent TCR beta sequencing: some 26 tumors plus 27 peripheral blood samples. A total of about 4 million unique CDR3 nucleotide sequences, encoding 2.5 million to 3 million unique CDR3 amino acid sequences, were found across all 50 or so samples.

As regards this clone: Its specific antigen is unknown. Per-base quality was not reported, and no clone a single base away is much larger than it.

The CDR3, from cysteine to phenylalanine, totals 17 residues. Here the CDR3 DNA is all that survives: 51 bases in frame from base 1. Trimming accounts for 2 bases at V and 0 bases at J, while the number of junction bases matched to no gene is 5. Sequences SNHLY (CDR1) and FYNNEI (CDR2) are obtained from the germline V gene. Following the manufacturer's recommendations, the immunoSEQ kit was used to generate TCR beta libraries from genomic DNA. To prepare the libraries, a first multiplex PCR with proprietary primers was run, followed by a second PCR that added unique barcodes, and a bead cleanup was done after each round. Each sample batch included a kit-provided positive control reaction and a negative control reaction. The final libraries were assessed on an Agilent 4200 TapeStation D1000 ScreenTape, pooled by volume, and quantified by qPCR. Sequencing ran on an Illumina NextSeq500 with a MidOutput 150-cycle cartridge, using 156 Read1 and 15 Index1 cycles with kit custom primers. The pooled library was loaded at 0.75 to 1 pM with an approximately 21% PhiX control spike-in. Turning to the authors' computational methods: Vendor-processed data were analyzed in R, with a clonotype defined as all T cells sharing the same CDR3 nucleotide sequence. In the clone abundance analyses, frequencies in each sample were normalized to that sample's 10,000 most abundant clones. Public T cell clones, which averaged fewer than five per sample, were excluded before analysis. An abundance difference of at least 32-fold between compartments was the criterion for calling clonotypes tumor-enriched or baseline blood-enriched. A beta-binomial differential abundance model was applied to find clonotypes that expanded or contracted between blood time points. Similarity between tumor and blood repertoires was quantified using the Baroni-Urbani and Buser coefficient, and groups were compared with two-tailed Wilcoxon tests in R. The table comes from immuneACCESS by way of TCRdb, which keeps in-frame sequences with V and J called. Part of the clones is missing from these tables; in studies checked, under half for an unresolved V gene and the rest for unknown reasons. V and J calls and clone size are copied from that table; D and trimming were computed from the DNA. The sample data list about 47,000 clones, and 80% of these were observed just once. Less than 30% of the sample comes from the top ten.

General conclusions and limits of the study: With a single-armed trial design, the study had no way to address how radiation dose or scheduling affects the TCR repertoire. Tracking of blood repertoire dynamics stopped at less than 5 weeks after treatment, with no follow-up past that point. Because no pretreatment tumor biopsies were available, whether clonotypes were present in the tumor at baseline could not be determined. An increase in top tumor clonotypes in blood was observed from baseline to 2 weeks post-radiation, followed by contraction by 4 weeks, which was taken to suggest transient expansion of tumor-resident clones.

The label giving this sample's time point can be read as: blood 2 weeks post-SBRT. What this sample's treatment or condition label stands for: 15 Gy SBRT to primary tumor, nephrectomy 4 weeks later. To follow tumor-enriched clonotypes, peripheral blood was collected serially from radiation-treated patients at baseline and again at 2 weeks and 4 weeks after SBRT. All patients had renal cell carcinoma with clear cell pathology. The QIAamp DNA Blood Mini Kit (Qiagen) was used to prepare genomic DNA for TCR sequencing. The analyses included just those samples that passed every quality control check. In this chain, TRBV2 is recombined with TRBJ2-4, and 9 bases in between align with TRBD2. The origin of this receptor is a woman aged 65 to 85 with renal cell carcinoma. Here the sequenced sample was blood, taken from a patient whose treatment included radiotherapy and nephrectomy. Read as DNA, the sequence is TGTGCCAGCAGTGAACTGCTAGCGGGACTAGCCAAAAACATTCAGTACTTC. Its translation reads: CASSELLAGLAKNIQYF. Beyond the CDR3, the reference TRBV2 and TRBJ2-4 genes provide the residues; the full variable domain reads: EPEVTQTPSHQVTQMGQEVILRCVPISNHLYFYWYRQILGQKVEFLVSFYNNEISEKSEIFDDQFSVERPDGSNFTLKIRSTKLEDSAMYFCASSELLAGLAKNIQYFGAGTRLSVL.